The 26 T cell receptor beta chains below come from one sample, sequenced in a study of T cells after yellow fever vaccination. One entry per CDR3 protein results from TCRdb running MiXCR on the 5' RACE reads. The data contain approximately 610,000 distinct CDR3 sequences, roughly a sixth of them singletons. This sample comprised PBMCs, obtained about 5 days after the first yellow fever vaccination. These receptors were taken from a young man who received the YFV17D yellow fever vaccine.

The chain uses TRBV6-2 or TRBV6-3 and TRBJ2-5; D uncertain. CDR1 and CDR2 from the germline V gene are MNHEY and SVGEGT. This CDR3 region has 15 residues. V lost 0 bases and J lost 5, with 13 bases in between. CDR3 region: CASSYSTFGEETQYF. The CDR3 region has the DNA TGTGCCAGCAGTTACTCGACTTTTGGTGAGGAGACCCAGTACTTC.

This clonotype was counted only a few times. V and J are TRBV21-1 and TRBJ2-5; whether TRBD1, the table's D call, matches the DNA was not checked. TRBV21-1 represents a pseudogene. This CDR3 region has 15 residues. CDR3 amino acids: CASSSYRNGGQTQYF. CDR3 coding DNA: TGTGCCAGCAGCAGCTACCGGAACGGGGGACAGACCCAGTACTTC.

This clonotype was recorded at least ten times. The chain is built from TRBV9 and TRBJ1-1; D remains unclear. Trimming left V 3 bases short and J 5 bases short, with 17 bases between. The CDR3 sequence is 15 residues long. The germline V gene encodes CDR1 SGDLS and CDR2 YYNGEE. This CDR3 reads CASSAQTWRNTEAFF. The DNA for the CDR3 is TGTGCCAGCAGCGCGCAGACATGGAGGAATACTGAAGCTTTCTTT.

In its sample, this clonotype was seen a few times. The chain couples TRBV20-1 to TRBJ2-7; unclear D gene. Trimming left V 3 bases short and J 4 bases short, with 10 bases between. CDR1 DFQATT and CDR2 SNEGSKA come from the germline V gene (reference sequence). This CDR3 has 12 amino acids. The DNA for the CDR3 is TGCAGTGCTAGCCACCTGAAGTACGAGCAGTACTTC. Its translation is CSASHLKYEQYF.

This chain joins TRBV5-1 and TRBJ2-1; D is unresolved. Germline loops: CDR1 SGHRS, CDR2 YFSETQ. V gave up 2 bases and J gave up 2 bases, with 14 bases separating them. The CDR3 is 16 amino acids. DNA of the CDR3: TGCGCCAGCAGCTTCCCATCAGGAGCCACCTACAATGAGCAGTTCTTC. This encodes CASSFPSGATYNEQFF.

The chain uses TRBV5-4 and TRBJ2-3; the match to TRBD2 covers 12 bases. This CDR3 contains 17 residues. CDR1 is SGHNT and CDR2 is YYREEE in the germline V gene (reference sequence). The V and J ends lost 3 bases and 1 base, in that order; junction bases with no gene match: 6. CDR3 bases: TGTGCCAGCAGCTATGGACTAGCGGGGTTCGGCACAGATACGCAGTATTTT. As protein: CASSYGLAGFGTDTQYF. Full variable domain (missing parts from reference TRBV5-4 and TRBJ2-3): ETGVTQSPTHLIKTRGQQVTLRCSSQSGHNTVSWYQQALGQGPQFIFQYYREEENGRGNFPPRFSGLQFPNYSSELNVNALELDDSALYLCASSYGLAGFGTDTQYFGPGTRLTVL.

The rearrangement uses TRBV3-1 and TRBJ2-7; the D gene is possibly TRBD1 (7 bases). CDR1 and CDR2 (germline): LGHDT, YNNKEL (reference sequence). The CDR3 runs 14 residues. Trimming removed 5 bases at V and 6 bases at J, with 17 bases between. The DNA for the CDR3 is TGTGCCAGCAGCTCCGGAGGGGGCTCGCTCGAGCAGTACTTC. Its protein product is CASSSGGGSLEQYF.

This clonotype showed up just a few times. V is TRBV7-8 and J is TRBJ2-5, with 7 bases matching TRBD1. J was trimmed by 5 bases and V by 3 bases; bases with no gene match: 9. Germline V lookup: CDR1 SGHVS, CDR2 FQNEAQ. The CDR3 spans 15 residues. The CDR3: CASSFETGAGETQYF. Here the CDR3 DNA reads TGTGCCAGCAGCTTCGAAACAGGGGCTGGGGAGACCCAGTACTTC. Full variable domain (outside the CDR3, taken from reference TRBV7-8 and TRBJ2-5): GAGVSQSPRYKVAKRGQDVALRCDPISGHVSLFWYQQALGQGPEFLTYFQNEAQLDKSGLPSDRFFAERPEGSVSTLKIQRTQQEDSAVYLCASSFETGAGETQYFGPGTRLLVL.

This clonotype appeared a few times. The chain joins TRBV11-2 to TRBJ1-1, with D maybe TRBD1 (5 bases). In germline, CDR1 is SGHAT, CDR2 FQNNGV. The CDR3 sequence is 15 residues long. The ends were cut back, 5 bases at V and 5 bases at J, with 18 bases in the middle. The CDR3 DNA follows: TGTGCCAGCAGCACGGGGCCCGGGCAGCGGACTGAAGCTTTCTTT. Amino acids: CASSTGPGQRTEAFF. Looking up the rest from reference TRBV11-2 and TRBJ1-1 gives the full variable domain: EAGVAQSPRYKIIEKRQSVAFWCNPISGHATLYWYQQILGQGPKLLIQFQNNGVVDDSQLPKDRFSAERLKGVDSTLKIQPAKLEDSAVYLCASSTGPGQRTEAFFGQGTRLTVV.

This clonotype came up a few times. The chain couples TRBV6-5 to TRBJ1-1; perhaps TRBD1 as D (6 bases). The CDR3 is 14 residues long. V lost 5 bases to trimming and J lost 1 base, with 11 bases between them. Germline CDR1 reads MNHEY; CDR2 reads SVGAGI. CDR3 nucleotides: TGTGCCAGCAGTCGTTCACAGGGGAACACTGAAGCTTTCTTT. This codes for CASSRSQGNTEAFF.

V is TRBV4-3 and J is TRBJ1-6; a weak D match, TRBD1 (5 bases). The CDR3 consists of 16 residues. V was pared by 4 bases and J by 6 bases, with 16 bases between. CDR1 and CDR2 (germline): LGHNA, YSLEER. CDR3 nucleotide sequence: TGCGCCAGCAGCCGCGGACACCAGTCGGGTAATTCACCCCTCCACTTT. Amino acid sequence: CASSRGHQSGNSPLHF.

The chain uses TRBV19 and TRBJ2-6; the D gene could be TRBD1 or TRBD2 (5 bases each). Looked up from germline, CDR1 is LNHDA and CDR2 is SQIVND (reference sequence). The CDR3 length is 15 residues. Trimming left V 9 bases short and J 0 bases short, with 12 bases between. The CDR3 nucleotides read TGTGCCAGCAGGGCCCGGGACTCTGGGGCCAACGTCCTGACTTTC. Its protein product is CASRARDSGANVLTF.

The chain links TRBV7-9 to TRBJ2-3; D is unresolved. The CDR3 runs 14 residues. V gave up 5 bases and J gave up 0 bases, with 9 bases separating them. Germline V gives CDR1 SEHNR, CDR2 FQNEAQ (reference sequence). DNA of the CDR3: TGTGCCAGCAGCCTATTCGAAAGCACAGATACGCAGTATTTT. This codes for CASSLFESTDTQYF.

This chain connects TRBV7-8 to TRBJ2-3; D remains ambiguous. Germline V gene sequence: CDR1 SGHVS, CDR2 FQNEAQ. V lost 3 bases and J lost 0, with 19 bases in between. The length of the CDR3 is 18 residues. DNA for the CDR3: TGTGCCAGCAGCTTCGACTCCTCTTTACGACCTAGCACAGATACGCAGTATTTT. Its translation: CASSFDSSLRPSTDTQYF.

This clonotype showed up just a few times. V gene TRBV5-6 combines with J gene TRBJ1-2, with D perhaps matching TRBD1 (5 bases). This CDR3 is built from 15 residues. Germline CDR1 reads SGHDT; CDR2 reads YYEEEE. V lost 0 bases and J lost 8, with 17 bases in between. This chain's CDR3 is CASSLESRRALGYTF. DNA of the CDR3: TGTGCCAGCAGCTTGGAATCACGCAGGGCACTGGGCTACACCTTC.

The table lists this clonotype with many counts. This chain joins TRBV30 and TRBJ2-3, with 10 bases lining up with TRBD2. The J segment lost 3 bases and the V segment lost 6 bases, leaving 3 bases of the junction unmatched. The CDR3 spans 13 residues. Germline V CDR1 and CDR2: GTSNPN, SVGIG (reference sequence). CDR3: CACKTSGTDTQYF. The CDR3 DNA follows: TGTGCCTGCAAGACTAGCGGGACAGATACGCAGTATTTT.

The table lists this clonotype with a few counts. CDR3 sequence (DNA): TGTGCCTGGGCCCCTCCGGACCGGGAGGGCACTGAAGCTTTCTTT. Protein product: CAWAPPDREGTEAFF. The V gene is TRBV30, the J gene TRBJ1-1; D not certain. Looked up from germline, CDR1 is GTSNPN and CDR2 is SVGIG (reference sequence). The CDR3 consists of 15 residues. Trimming removed 5 bases at V and 4 bases at J, with 20 bases between.

V usage is TRBV7-2 and J usage is TRBJ1-1; no reliable D call. The CDR3 is 14 residues long. Germline V gene lookup returns CDR1 SGHTA and CDR2 FQGNSA. The V end lost 5 bases, the J end lost 9 bases, and 19 bases lay between the germline ends. CDR3 region: CASSPRLRAVKAFF. DNA of the CDR3: TGTGCCAGCAGCCCCAGGCTCAGAGCAGTAAAAGCTTTCTTT.

This clonotype was recorded a few times. J is TRBJ2-7 and V is TRBV4-2; 9 bases match TRBD1. The CDR3 has 15 residues. Germline lookup yields CDR1 LGHNA and CDR2 YNFKEQ. V gave up 5 bases and J gave up 2 bases; unmatched junction bases: 7. The CDR3 DNA sequence: TGTGCCAGCAGCGGGACAGGGAGCGACCCCTACGAGCAGTACTTC. Its translation is CASSGTGSDPYEQYF.

This clonotype was observed a handful of times. This chain uses TRBV20-1 with TRBJ2-1, with TRBD2 identical over 9 bases. The germline CDR1 and CDR2 sequences are DFQATT and SNEGSKA (reference sequence). The CDR3 covers 14 residues. With V trimmed by 6 bases and J by 4 bases, 7 bases remained unmatched. The CDR3 bases are TGCAGTGCAAATAGCGGGGGCCCTTACAATGAGCAGTTCTTC. It yields the protein CSANSGGPYNEQFF.

The rearrangement joins TRBV7-6 to TRBJ1-5, with 7 bases identical to TRBD1. After removal of 4 bases from V and 5 bases from J, the junction contained 5 bases not matched to a gene. The CDR3 has 14 residues. Germline assignment: CDR1 SGHVS and CDR2 FNYEAQ. This CDR3 reads CASSSGDSYQPQHF. DNA for the CDR3: TGTGCCAGCAGCTCGGGGGACAGTTATCAGCCCCAGCATTTT.

This clonotype appeared a few times. The CDR3 here is CSALRTSGGAYNEQFF. In DNA, the CDR3 is TGCAGTGCCTTGAGGACTAGCGGGGGGGCCTACAATGAGCAGTTCTTC. The chain couples TRBV20-1 to TRBJ2-1; 15 bases fit TRBD2. The ends lost 6 bases at V and 2 bases at J; junction bases unmatched: 5. Germline loops: CDR1 DFQATT, CDR2 SNEGSKA (reference sequence). The CDR3 sequence is 16 residues long.

The chain recombines TRBV7-2 with TRBJ1-6; possible D gene TRBD1, 6 bases. The ends were cut back, 5 bases at V and 10 bases at J, with 15 bases in the middle. CDR1 is SGHTA, CDR2 FQGNSA, per germline. CDR3 length equals 14 residues. The CDR3 DNA is TGTGCCAGCAGCCCCTACGGGGGGGGCTCACCCCTCCACTTT. Translated: CASSPYGGGSPLHF.

In its sample, this clonotype was seen a few times. J is TRBJ2-1 and V is TRBV30; no reliable D call. In germline, CDR1 is GTSNPN, CDR2 SVGIG (reference sequence). V was shortened by 0 bases and J by 6 bases, with 3 bases between the two germline ends. The CDR3 runs to 11 residues. CDR3: CAWSVGNEQFF. Here the CDR3 DNA reads TGTGCCTGGAGTGTCGGCAATGAGCAGTTCTTC. Full variable domain (remainder filled in from reference TRBV30 and TRBJ2-1): SQTIHQWPATLVQPVGSPLSLECTVEGTSNPNLYWYRQAAGRGLQLLFYSVGIGQISSEVPQNLSASRPQDRQFILSSKKLLLSDSGFYLCAWSVGNEQFFGPGTRLTVL.

The chain employs TRBV29-1 and TRBJ1-3; D ambiguous. Germline CDR1 SQVTM, CDR2 ANQGSEA. V was pared by 6 bases and J by 0 bases, with 3 bases between. This CDR3 region has 11 residues. As DNA, the CDR3 is TGCAGCGTCCGCTCTGGAAACACCATATATTTT. This translates into CSVRSGNTIYF. Full variable domain (outside the CDR3, taken from reference TRBV29-1 and TRBJ1-3): SAVISQKPSRDICQRGTSLTIQCQVDSQVTMMFWYRQQPGQSLTLIATANQGSEATYESGFVIDKFPISRPNLTFSTLTVSNMSPEDSSIYLCSVRSGNTIYFGEGSWLTVV.

This clonotype occurred a few times. The gene calls are TRBV7-8 and TRBJ2-1; 8 nucleotides match TRBD1. J lost 8 bases, V lost 5 bases, and 5 bases had no gene match. This CDR3 contains 13 residues. Germline loops: CDR1 SGHVS, CDR2 FQNEAQ. CDR3 loop: CASSRQGRDEQFF. For the CDR3, the DNA is TGTGCCAGCAGCCGACAGGGGAGAGATGAGCAGTTCTTC.